This TCR beta chain originates from a study of regulatory T cells in long-lasting Graves disease. Points from the study as a whole: Few sampled subjects may have lowered accuracy. TRBV28 was favored in persistent disease, as were TRBJ1-2 and TRBJ2-5.

About this clonotype: Its antigen is still unknown.

CDR3-region Arm-PCR and iRepertoire HTBI primers produced the TCR beta libraries. TCRdb re-called the multiplex PCR reads through MiXCR, storing one row per CDR3 protein. The sample lists over 350,000 distinct CDR3 sequences; about 15% were seen once. The V gene's germline CDR1 is GTSNPN and CDR2 SVGIG (reference sequence). V lost 1 base to trimming and J lost 2 bases, with 2 bases between them. This CDR3 region has 12 residues. The time point was: newly diagnosed GD, antithyroid drugs for less than 3 months. RNA extracted from PBMCs served as the sequencing template. Another study also made use of these data, one on T cells in Graves' hyperthyroidism and ophthalmopathy. That paper notes: During a first-round RT-PCR of the TCR CDR3, the HTBI primer set was used.

This chain joins TRBV30 and TRBJ2-2; no clear D gene. The sequence came from a woman aged 40 to 50 with Graves disease. Sequenced here: peripheral blood mononuclear cells (PBMCs), sampled at new diagnosis, from a patient treated with antithyroid drugs. Here the CDR3 reads CAWSGNTGELFF. In nucleotides, the CDR3 is TGTGCCTGGAGTGGTAACACCGGGGAGCTGTTTTTT.